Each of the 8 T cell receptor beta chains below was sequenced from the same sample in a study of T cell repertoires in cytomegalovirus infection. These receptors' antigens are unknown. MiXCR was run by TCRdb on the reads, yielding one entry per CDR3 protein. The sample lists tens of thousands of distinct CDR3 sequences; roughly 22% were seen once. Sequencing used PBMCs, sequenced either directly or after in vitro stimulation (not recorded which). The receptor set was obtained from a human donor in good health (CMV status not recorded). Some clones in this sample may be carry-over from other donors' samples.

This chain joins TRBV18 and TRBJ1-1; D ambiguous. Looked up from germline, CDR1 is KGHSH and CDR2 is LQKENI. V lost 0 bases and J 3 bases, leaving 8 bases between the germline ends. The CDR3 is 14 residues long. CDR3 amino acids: CASSPPRSHTEAFF. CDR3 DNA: TGTGCCAGCTCACCACCGAGGAGTCACACTGAAGCTTTCTTT.

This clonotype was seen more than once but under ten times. The CDR3 DNA is TGCGCCAGCAAGCAAGGGATAGCGGGCTACAATGAGCAGTTCTTC. It specifies CASKQGIAGYNEQFF. This chain links TRBV5-1 with TRBJ2-1, with TRBD2 matching 7 bases. CDR3 length equals 15 residues. Unmatched junction bases numbered 9, after V lost 6 bases and J lost 3 bases. CDR1 is SGHRS, CDR2 YFSETQ, per germline.

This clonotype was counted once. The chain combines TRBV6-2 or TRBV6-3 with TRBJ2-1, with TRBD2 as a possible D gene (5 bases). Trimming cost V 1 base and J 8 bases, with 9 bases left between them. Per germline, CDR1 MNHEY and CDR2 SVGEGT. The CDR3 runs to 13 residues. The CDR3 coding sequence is TGTGCCAGCAGTTACTTTAGGGAGCATGAGCAGTTCTTC. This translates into CASSYFREHEQFF.

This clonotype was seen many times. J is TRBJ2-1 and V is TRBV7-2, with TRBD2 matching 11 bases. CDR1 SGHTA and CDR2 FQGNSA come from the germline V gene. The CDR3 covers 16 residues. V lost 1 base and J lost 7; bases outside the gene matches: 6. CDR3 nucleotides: TGTGCCAGCAGCTTAGGGCGGGGACTAGCGGAAAATGAGCAGTTCTTC. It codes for CASSLGRGLAENEQFF. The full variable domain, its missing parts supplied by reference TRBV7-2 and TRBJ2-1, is GAGVSQSPSNKVTEKGKDVELRCDPISGHTALYWYRQSLGQGLEFLIYFQGNSAPDKSGLPSDRFSAERTGGSVSTLTIQRTQQEDSAVYLCASSLGRGLAENEQFFGPGTRLTVL.

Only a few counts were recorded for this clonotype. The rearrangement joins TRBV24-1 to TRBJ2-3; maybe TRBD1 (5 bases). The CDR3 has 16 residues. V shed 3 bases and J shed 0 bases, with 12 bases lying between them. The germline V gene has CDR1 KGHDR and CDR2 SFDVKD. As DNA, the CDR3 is TGTGCCACCAGTGATCTCAGGGATTGGAGCACAGATACGCAGTATTTT. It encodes CATSDLRDWSTDTQYF.

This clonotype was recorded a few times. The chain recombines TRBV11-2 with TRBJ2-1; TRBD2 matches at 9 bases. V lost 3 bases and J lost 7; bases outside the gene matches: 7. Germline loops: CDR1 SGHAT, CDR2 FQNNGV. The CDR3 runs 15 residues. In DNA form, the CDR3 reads TGTGCCAGCAGCTTTCTTAGCGGGAGTAGGAATGAGCAGTTCTTC. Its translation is CASSFLSGSRNEQFF.

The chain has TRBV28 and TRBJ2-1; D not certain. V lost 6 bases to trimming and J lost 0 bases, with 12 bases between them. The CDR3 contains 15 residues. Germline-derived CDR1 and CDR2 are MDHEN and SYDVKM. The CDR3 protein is CASSIGVSSYNEQFF. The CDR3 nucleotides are TGTGCCAGCAGCATTGGCGTGAGCTCCTACAATGAGCAGTTCTTC.

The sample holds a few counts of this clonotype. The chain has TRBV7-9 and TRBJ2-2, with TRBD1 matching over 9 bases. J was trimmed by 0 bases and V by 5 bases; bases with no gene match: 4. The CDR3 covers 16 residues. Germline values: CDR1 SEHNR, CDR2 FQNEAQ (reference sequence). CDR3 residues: CASSARQGANTGELFF. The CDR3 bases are TGTGCCAGCAGCGCAAGACAGGGGGCGAACACCGGGGAGCTGTTTTTT.